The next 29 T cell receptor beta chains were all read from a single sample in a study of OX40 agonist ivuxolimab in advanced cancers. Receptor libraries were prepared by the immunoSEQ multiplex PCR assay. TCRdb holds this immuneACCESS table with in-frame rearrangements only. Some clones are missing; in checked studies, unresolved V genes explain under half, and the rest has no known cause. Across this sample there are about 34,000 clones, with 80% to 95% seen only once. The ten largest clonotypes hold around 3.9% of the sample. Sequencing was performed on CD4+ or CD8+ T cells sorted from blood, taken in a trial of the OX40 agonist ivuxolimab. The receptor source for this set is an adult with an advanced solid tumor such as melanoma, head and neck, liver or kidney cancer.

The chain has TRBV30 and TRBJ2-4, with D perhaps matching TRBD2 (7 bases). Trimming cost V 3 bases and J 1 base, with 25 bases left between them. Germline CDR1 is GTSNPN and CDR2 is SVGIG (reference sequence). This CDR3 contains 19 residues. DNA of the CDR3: TGTGCCTGGAGCCCTCGAGAGGGGGGGCACACCTGGGCCAAAAACATTCAGTACTTC. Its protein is CAWSPREGGHTWAKNIQYF.

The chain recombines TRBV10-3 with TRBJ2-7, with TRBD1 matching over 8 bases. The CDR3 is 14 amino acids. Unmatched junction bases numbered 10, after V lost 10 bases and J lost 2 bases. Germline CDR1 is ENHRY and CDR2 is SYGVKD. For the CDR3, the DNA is TGTGCCACACGGACAGGGTCAGGGGCCTACGAGCAGTACTTC. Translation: CATRTGSGAYEQYF.

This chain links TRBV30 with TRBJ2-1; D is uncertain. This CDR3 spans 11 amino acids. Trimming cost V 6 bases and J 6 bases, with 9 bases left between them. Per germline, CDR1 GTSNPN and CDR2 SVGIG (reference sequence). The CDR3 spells CACTGGNEQFF. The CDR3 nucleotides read TGTGCCTGCACCGGTGGCAATGAGCAGTTCTTC.

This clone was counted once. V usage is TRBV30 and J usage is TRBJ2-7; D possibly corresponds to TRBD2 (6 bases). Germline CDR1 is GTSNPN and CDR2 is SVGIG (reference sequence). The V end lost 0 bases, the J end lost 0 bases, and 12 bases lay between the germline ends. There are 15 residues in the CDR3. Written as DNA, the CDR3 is TGTGCCTGGAGTGTAGGGAGGAGCATCTCCTACGAGCAGTACTTC. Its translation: CAWSVGRSISYEQYF.

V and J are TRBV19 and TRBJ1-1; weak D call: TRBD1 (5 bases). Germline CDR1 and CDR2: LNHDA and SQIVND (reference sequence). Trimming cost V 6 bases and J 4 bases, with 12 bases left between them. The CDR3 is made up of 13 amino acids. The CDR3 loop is CASRLTVGTEAFF. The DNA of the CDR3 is TGTGCCAGTAGGTTGACAGTCGGCACTGAAGCTTTCTTT.

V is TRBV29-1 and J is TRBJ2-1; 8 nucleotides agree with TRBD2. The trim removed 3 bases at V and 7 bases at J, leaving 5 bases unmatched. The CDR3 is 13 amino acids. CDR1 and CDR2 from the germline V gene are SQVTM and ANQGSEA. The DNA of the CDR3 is TGCAGCGTTGACCCGGGACTAGAGAATGAGCAGTTCTTC. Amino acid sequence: CSVDPGLENEQFF.

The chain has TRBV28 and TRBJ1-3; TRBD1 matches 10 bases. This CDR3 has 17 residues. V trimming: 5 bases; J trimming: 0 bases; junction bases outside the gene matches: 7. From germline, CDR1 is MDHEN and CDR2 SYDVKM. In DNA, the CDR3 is TGTGCCAGCAGTCCGTGGACAGGGGGGGACTCTGGAAACACCATATATTTT. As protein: CASSPWTGGDSGNTIYF.

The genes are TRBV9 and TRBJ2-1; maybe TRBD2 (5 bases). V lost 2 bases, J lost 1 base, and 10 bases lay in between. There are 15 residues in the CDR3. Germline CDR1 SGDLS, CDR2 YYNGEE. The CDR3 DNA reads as TGTGCCAGCAGCGTGGACTTCTCGTCCTACAATGAGCAGTTCTTC. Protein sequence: CASSVDFSSYNEQFF.

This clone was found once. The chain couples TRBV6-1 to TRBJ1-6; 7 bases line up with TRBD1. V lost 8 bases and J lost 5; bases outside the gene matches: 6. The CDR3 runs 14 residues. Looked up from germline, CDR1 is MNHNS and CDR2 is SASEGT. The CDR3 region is CASSLGTDNSPLHF. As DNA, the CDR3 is TGTGCCAGCTCTTTAGGGACAGATAATTCACCCCTCCACTTT.

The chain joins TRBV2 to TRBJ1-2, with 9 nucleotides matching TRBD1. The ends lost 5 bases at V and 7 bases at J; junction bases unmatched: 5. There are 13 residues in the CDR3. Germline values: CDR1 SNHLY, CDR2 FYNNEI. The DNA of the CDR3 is TGTGCCAGCAGTCCCCGGGACAGGGCTGGCTACACCTTC. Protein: CASSPRDRAGYTF.

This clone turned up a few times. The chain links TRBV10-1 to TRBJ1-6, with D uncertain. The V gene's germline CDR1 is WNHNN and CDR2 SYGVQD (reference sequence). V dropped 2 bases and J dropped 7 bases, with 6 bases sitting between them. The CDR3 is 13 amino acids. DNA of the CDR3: TGCGCCAGCAGTGAGAACCAGAATTCACCCCTCCACTTT. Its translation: CASSENQNSPLHF.

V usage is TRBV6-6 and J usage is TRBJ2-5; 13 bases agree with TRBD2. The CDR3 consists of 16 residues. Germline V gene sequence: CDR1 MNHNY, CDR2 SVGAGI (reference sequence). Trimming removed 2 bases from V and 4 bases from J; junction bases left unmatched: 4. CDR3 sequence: CASSYGRLAGGETQYF. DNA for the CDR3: TGTGCCAGCAGTTACGGCCGACTAGCGGGAGGAGAGACCCAGTACTTC.

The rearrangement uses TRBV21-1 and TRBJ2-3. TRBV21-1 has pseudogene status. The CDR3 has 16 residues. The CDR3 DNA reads TGTGCCAGCAGCAAACGACCGGGCCTTTGCACAGATACGCAGTATTTT. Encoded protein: CASSKRPGLCTDTQYF.

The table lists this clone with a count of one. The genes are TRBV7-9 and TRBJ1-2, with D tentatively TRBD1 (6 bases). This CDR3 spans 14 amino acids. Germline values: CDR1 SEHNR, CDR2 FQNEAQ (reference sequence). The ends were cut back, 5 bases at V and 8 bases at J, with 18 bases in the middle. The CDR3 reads CASSHPDSNSGYTF. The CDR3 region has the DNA TGTGCCAGCAGCCACCCGGACAGTAACAGCGGCTACACCTTC.

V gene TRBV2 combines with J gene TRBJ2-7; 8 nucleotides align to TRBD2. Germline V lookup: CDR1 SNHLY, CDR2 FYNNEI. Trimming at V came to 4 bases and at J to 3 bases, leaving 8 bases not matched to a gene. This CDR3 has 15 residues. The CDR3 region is CASSGGLASYYEQYF. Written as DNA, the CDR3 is TGTGCCAGCAGTGGAGGACTAGCTAGCTACTACGAGCAGTACTTC.

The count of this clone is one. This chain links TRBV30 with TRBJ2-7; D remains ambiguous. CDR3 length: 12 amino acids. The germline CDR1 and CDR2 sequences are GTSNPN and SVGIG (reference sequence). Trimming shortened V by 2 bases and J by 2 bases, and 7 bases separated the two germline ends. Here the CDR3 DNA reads TGTGCCTGGAGTCCCACACCCTACGAGCAGTACTTC. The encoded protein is CAWSPTPYEQYF.

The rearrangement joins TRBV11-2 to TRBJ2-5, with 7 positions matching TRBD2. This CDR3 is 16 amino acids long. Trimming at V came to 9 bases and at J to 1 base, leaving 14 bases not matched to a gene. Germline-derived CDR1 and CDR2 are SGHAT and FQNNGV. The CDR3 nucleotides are TGTGCCAGTAGCAGGATGGCGGGAGCATTCCAAGAGACCCAGTACTTC. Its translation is CASSRMAGAFQETQYF.

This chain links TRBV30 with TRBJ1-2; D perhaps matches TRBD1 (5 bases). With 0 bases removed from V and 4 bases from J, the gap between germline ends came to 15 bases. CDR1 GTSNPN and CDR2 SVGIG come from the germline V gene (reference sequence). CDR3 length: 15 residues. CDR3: CAWSVSVSGGYGYTF. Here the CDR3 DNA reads TGTGCCTGGAGTGTGTCGGTTTCGGGGGGCTATGGCTACACCTTC. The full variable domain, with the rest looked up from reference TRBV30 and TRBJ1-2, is SQTIHQWPATLVQPVGSPLSLECTVEGTSNPNLYWYRQAAGRGLQLLFYSVGIGQISSEVPQNLSASRPQDRQFILSSKKLLLSDSGFYLCAWSVSVSGGYGYTFGSGTRLTVV.

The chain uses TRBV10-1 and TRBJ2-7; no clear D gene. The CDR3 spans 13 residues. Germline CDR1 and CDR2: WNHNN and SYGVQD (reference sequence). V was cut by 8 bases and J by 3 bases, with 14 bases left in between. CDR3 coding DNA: TGCGCCAGCGGCCTGATGGGTCTCTACGAGCAGTACTTC. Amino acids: CASGLMGLYEQYF.

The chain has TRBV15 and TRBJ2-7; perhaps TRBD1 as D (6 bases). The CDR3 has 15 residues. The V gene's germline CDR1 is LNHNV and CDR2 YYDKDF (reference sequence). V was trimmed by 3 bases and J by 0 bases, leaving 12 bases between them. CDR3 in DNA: TGTGCCACCAGCAGGCCACAGGGAATCTCCTACGAGCAGTACTTC. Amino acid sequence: CATSRPQGISYEQYF.

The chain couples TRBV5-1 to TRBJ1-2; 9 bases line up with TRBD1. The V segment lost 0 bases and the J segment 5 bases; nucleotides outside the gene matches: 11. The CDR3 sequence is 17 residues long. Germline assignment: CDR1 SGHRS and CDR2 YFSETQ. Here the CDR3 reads CASSLAGQGTNFYGYTF. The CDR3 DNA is TGCGCCAGCAGCTTGGCTGGACAGGGGACGAACTTTTATGGCTACACCTTC.

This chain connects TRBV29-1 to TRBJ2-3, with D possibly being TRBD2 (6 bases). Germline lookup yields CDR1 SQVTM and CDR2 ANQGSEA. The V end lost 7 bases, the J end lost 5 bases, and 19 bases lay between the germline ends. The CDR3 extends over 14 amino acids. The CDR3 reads CSAADGSGGDTQYF. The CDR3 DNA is TGCAGCGCAGCGGACGGGTCCGGGGGAGATACGCAGTATTTT.

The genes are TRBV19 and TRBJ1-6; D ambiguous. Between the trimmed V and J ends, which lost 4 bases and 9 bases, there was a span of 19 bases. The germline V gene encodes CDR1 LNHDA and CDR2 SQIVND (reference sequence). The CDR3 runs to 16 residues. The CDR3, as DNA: TGTGCCAGTAGTAAAGGGTCGGCATCTCCGATTTCACCCCTCCACTTT. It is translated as CASSKGSASPISPLHF.

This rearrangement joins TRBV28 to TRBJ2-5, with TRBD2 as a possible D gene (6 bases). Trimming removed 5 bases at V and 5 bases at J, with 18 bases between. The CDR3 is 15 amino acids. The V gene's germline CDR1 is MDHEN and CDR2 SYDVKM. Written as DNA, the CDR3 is TGTGCCAGCAGTCCCACCTGGGCGGAGGGGGAGACCCAGTACTTC. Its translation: CASSPTWAEGETQYF.

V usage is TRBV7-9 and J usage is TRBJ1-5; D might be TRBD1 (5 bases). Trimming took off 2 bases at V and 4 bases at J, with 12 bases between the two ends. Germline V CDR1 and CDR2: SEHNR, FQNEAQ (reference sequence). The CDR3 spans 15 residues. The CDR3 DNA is TGTGCCAGCAGCTTATCGGGACGAGGTAATCAGCCCCAGCATTTT. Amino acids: CASSLSGRGNQPQHF. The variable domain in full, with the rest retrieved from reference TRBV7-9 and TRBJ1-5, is DTGVSQNPRHKITKRGQNVTFRCDPISEHNRLYWYRQTLGQGPEFLTYFQNEAQLEKSRLLSDRFSAERPKGSFSTLEIQRTEQGDSAMYLCASSLSGRGNQPQHFGDGTRLSIL.

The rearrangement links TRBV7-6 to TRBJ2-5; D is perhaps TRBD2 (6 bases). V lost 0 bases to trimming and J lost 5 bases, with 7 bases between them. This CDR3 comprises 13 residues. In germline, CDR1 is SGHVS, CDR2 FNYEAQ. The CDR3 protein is CASSLARGETQYF. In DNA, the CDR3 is TGTGCCAGCAGCTTAGCCCGGGGGGAGACCCAGTACTTC.

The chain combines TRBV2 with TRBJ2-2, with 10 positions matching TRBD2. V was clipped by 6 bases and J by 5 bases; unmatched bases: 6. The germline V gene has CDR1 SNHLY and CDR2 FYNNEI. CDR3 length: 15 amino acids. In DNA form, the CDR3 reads TGTGCCAGCAGGAGCGGGGGGGCGAGGACCGGGGAGCTGTTTTTT. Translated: CASRSGGARTGELFF.

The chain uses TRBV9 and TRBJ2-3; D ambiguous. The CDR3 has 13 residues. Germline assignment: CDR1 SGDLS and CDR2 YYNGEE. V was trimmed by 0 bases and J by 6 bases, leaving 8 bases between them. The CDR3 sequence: CASSVGPGDTQYF. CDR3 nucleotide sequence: TGTGCCAGCAGCGTAGGTCCCGGGGATACGCAGTATTTT.

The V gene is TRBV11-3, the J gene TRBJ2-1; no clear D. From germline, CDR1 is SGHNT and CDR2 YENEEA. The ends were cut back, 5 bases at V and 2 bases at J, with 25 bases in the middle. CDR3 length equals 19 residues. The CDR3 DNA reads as TGTGCCAGCAGCCGAGACCTCCATCTCGCGCATAAGACCTACAATGAGCAGTTCTTC. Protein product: CASSRDLHLAHKTYNEQFF.